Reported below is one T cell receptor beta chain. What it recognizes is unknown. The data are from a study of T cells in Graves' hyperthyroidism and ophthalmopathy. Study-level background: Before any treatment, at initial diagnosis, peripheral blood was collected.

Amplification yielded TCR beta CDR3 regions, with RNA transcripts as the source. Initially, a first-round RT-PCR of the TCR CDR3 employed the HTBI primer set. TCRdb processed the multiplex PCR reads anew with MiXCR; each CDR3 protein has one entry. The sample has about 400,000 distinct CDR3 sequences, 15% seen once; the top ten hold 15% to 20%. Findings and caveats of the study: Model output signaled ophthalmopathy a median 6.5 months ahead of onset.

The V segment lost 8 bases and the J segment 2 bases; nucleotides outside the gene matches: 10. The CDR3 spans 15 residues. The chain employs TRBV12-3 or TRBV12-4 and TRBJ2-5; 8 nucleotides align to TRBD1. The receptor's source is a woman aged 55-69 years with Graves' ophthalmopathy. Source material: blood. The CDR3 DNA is TGTGCCAGCTCACTAACAGGGGGTATACAAGAGACCCAGTACTTC. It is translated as CASSLTGGIQETQYF.